Presented here are 4 T cell receptor beta chains from one specimen sequenced in a study of PD-1 blockade in classical Hodgkin lymphoma. Exposure to brentuximab vedotin varied, and each patient had relapsed following autologous stem cell transplantation. Clones were read by immunoSEQ multiplex PCR, and TCRdb kept only the in-frame ones, dropping some. The data show fewer than 100,000 clones, approximately 92% seen once. The specimen comprised peripheral blood mononuclear cells (PBMCs), sampled at baseline. The receptor source for this set is a human donor with classical Hodgkin lymphoma.

The rearrangement joins TRBV5-5 to TRBJ2-7, with 10 bases lining up with TRBD2. Trimming at V came to 4 bases and at J to 5 bases, leaving 3 bases not matched to a gene. The CDR3 extends over 13 amino acids. Germline-derived CDR1 and CDR2 are SGHKS and YYEKEE (reference sequence). CDR3 in DNA: TGTGCCAGCAGCCCTAGCGGGAGCAACGAGCAGTACTTC. This gives the protein CASSPSGSNEQYF.

The chain recombines TRBV5-4 with TRBJ2-7; TRBD1 matches at 12 bases. The ends lost 4 bases at V and 7 bases at J; junction bases unmatched: 15. Per germline, CDR1 SGHNT and CDR2 YYREEE (reference sequence). There are 17 residues in the CDR3. The CDR3 DNA reads TGTGCCAGCAGCCTAATCCCGGGACAGGGGGCGCCGGGGGAGCAGTACTTC. It codes for CASSLIPGQGAPGEQYF.

This clone was seen once. The chain couples TRBV13 to TRBJ2-1, with TRBD2 matching 11 bases. CDR1 and CDR2 (germline): PRHDT, FYEKMQ (reference sequence). The V gene end was trimmed by 0 bases and the J gene end by 0 bases; junction bases not matched to a gene: 7. This CDR3 is 19 amino acids long. CDR3 sequence reads: CASSLGLAGVPSSYNEQFF. The CDR3 region has the DNA TGTGCCAGCAGCTTAGGACTAGCGGGAGTCCCTAGCTCCTACAATGAGCAGTTCTTC.

The chain links TRBV5-1 to TRBJ2-1, with 15 positions matching TRBD2. CDR1 is SGHRS, CDR2 YFSETQ, per germline. The V and J ends lost 6 bases and 0 bases, in that order; junction bases with no gene match: 10. The CDR3 spans 19 residues. In DNA form, the CDR3 reads TGCGCCAGCAAGGGACAGGGGACTAGCGGGGGGAGCTCCTACAATGAGCAGTTCTTC. Its translation: CASKGQGTSGGSSYNEQFF.